Sequencing of this T cell receptor (beta chain) was carried out in a study of blood T cell repertoires in COVID-19. This clone was seen only once. Assay used: immunoSEQ multiplex PCR; TCRdb lists only in-frame clones, some missing. The sample shows over 50,000 clones, about 81% of them seen only once. CDR1 is MDHEN, CDR2 SYDVKM, per germline. The CDR3 contains 16 residues. Trimming shortened V by 0 bases and J by 4 bases, and 14 bases separated the two germline ends. J is TRBJ2-3 and V is TRBV28, with D possibly being TRBD1 (6 bases). This receptor was identified in a man older than 75 with acute or convalescent COVID-19. Sequencing input: peripheral blood. The CDR3 DNA follows: TGTGCCAGCAGTTTATGGGGGGAAAAGGGGGCAGATACGCAGTATTTT. Translating it yields CASSLWGEKGADTQYF. Variable domain in full (rest from reference TRBV28 and TRBJ2-3): DVKVTQSSRYLVKRTGEKVFLECVQDMDHENMFWYRQDPGLGLRLIYFSYDVKMKEKGDIPEGYSVSREKKERFSLILESASTNQTSMYLCASSLWGEKGADTQYFGPGTRLTVL.